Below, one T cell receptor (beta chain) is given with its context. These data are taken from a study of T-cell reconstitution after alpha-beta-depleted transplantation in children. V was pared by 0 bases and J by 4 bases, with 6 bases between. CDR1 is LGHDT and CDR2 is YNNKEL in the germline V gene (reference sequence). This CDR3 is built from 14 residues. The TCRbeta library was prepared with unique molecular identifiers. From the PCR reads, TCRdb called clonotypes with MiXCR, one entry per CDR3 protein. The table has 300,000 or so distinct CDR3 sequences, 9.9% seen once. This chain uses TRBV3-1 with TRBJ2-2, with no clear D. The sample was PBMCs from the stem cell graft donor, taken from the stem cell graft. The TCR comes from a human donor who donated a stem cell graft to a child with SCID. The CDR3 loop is CASSQDLATGELFF. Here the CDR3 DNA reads TGTGCCAGCAGCCAAGATCTGGCCACCGGGGAGCTGTTTTTT. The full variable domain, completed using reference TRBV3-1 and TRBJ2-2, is DTAVSQTPKYLVTQMGNDKSIKCEQNLGHDTMYWYKQDSKKFLKIMFSYNNKELIINETVPNRFSPKSPDKAHLNLHINSLELGDSAVYFCASSQDLATGELFFGEGSRLTVL.